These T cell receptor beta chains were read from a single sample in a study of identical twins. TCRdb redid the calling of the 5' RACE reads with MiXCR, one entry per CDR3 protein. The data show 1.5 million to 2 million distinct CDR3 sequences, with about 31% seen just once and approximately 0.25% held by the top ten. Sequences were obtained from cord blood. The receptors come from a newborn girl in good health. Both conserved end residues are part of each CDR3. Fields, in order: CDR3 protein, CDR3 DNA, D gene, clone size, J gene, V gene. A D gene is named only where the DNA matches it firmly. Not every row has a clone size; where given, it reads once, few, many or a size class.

cdr3_aa: CSARIVGTDTQYF
cdr3_nt: TGCAGTGCTAGGATCGTGGGCACAGATACGCAGTATTTT
d_call: .
clone_size: .
j_call: TRBJ2-3
v_call: TRBV20-1

cdr3_aa: CASSSGTGAQPQHF
cdr3_nt: TGTGCCAGCAGTTCCGGGACAGGGGCCCAGCCCCAGCATTTT
d_call: TRBD1
clone_size: few
j_call: TRBJ1-5
v_call: TRBV2

cdr3_aa: CSASGTMDSGSYNEQFF
cdr3_nt: TGCAGTGCTAGCGGGACGATGGACAGCGGTTCCTACAATGAGCAGTTCTTC
d_call: .
clone_size: once
j_call: TRBJ2-1
v_call: TRBV20-1

cdr3_aa: CASSFRTSPLYEQYF
cdr3_nt: TGTGCCAGCAGCTTTAGGACTAGCCCTCTTTACGAGCAGTACTTC
d_call: TRBD2
clone_size: .
j_call: TRBJ2-7
v_call: TRBV7-2

cdr3_aa: CASTPTSGLSYEQYF
cdr3_nt: TGCGCCAGCACTCCGACTAGCGGGCTCTCCTACGAGCAGTACTTC
d_call: TRBD2
clone_size: few
j_call: TRBJ2-7
v_call: TRBV5-1

cdr3_aa: CASGRFYEQYF
cdr3_nt: TGTGCCAGCGGACGCTTCTACGAGCAGTACTTC
d_call: .
clone_size: .
j_call: TRBJ2-7
v_call: TRBV18

cdr3_aa: CASRQPGRVYEQYF
cdr3_nt: TGTGCCAGCAGACAACCGGGACGGGTCTACGAGCAGTACTTC
d_call: .
clone_size: .
j_call: TRBJ2-7
v_call: TRBV28

cdr3_aa: CSARGTGPFQETQYF
cdr3_nt: TGCAGTGCTAGAGGGACAGGGCCTTTTCAAGAGACCCAGTACTTC
d_call: TRBD1
clone_size: .
j_call: TRBJ2-5
v_call: TRBV20-1

cdr3_aa: CASRCRAANYGCTF
cdr3_nt: TGTGCCAGCAGGTGCAGGGCAGCAAACTATGGCTGCACCTTC
d_call: .
clone_size: .
j_call: TRBJ1-2
v_call: TRBV6-5

cdr3_aa: CASSEHPPHGRGYEQYF
cdr3_nt: TGTGCCAGCAGTGAACACCCTCCCCACGGGAGGGGTTACGAGCAGTACTTC
d_call: TRBD2
clone_size: few
j_call: TRBJ2-7
v_call: TRBV25-1

cdr3_aa: CAISGTSGGPTDTQYF
cdr3_nt: TGTGCCATCAGCGGGACTAGCGGGGGTCCCACAGATACGCAGTATTTT
d_call: TRBD2
clone_size: few
j_call: TRBJ2-3
v_call: TRBV10-3

cdr3_aa: CSVVTDRNYEQYF
cdr3_nt: TGCAGCGTTGTTACGGACAGGAACTACGAGCAGTACTTC
d_call: TRBD1
clone_size: many
j_call: TRBJ2-7
v_call: TRBV29-1

cdr3_aa: CASSEALLRTRQQYF
cdr3_nt: TGTGCCAGCAGTGAAGCGCTTCTCAGAACTAGACAACAGTACTTC
d_call: .
clone_size: .
j_call: TRBJ2-5
v_call: TRBV2